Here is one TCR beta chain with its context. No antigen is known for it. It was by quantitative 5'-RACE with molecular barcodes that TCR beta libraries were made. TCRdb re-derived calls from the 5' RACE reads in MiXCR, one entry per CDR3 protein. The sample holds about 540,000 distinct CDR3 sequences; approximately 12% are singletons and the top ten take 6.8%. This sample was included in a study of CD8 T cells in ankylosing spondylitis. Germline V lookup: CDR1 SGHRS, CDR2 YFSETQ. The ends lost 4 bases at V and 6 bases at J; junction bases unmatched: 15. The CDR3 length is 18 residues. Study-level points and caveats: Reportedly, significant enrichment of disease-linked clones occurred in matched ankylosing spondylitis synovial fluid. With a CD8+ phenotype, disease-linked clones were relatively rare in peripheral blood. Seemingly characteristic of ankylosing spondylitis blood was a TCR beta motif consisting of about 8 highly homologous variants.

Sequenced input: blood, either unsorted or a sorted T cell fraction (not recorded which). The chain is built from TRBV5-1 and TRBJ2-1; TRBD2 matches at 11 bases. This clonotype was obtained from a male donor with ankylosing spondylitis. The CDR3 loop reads CASSPMGLAVVVINEQFF. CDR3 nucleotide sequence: TGCGCCAGCAGCCCCATGGGACTAGCGGTAGTAGTAATCAATGAGCAGTTCTTC.